These T cell receptor beta chains were read from a single sample in a study of blood T cells in healthy people across ages. One entry per CDR3 protein, called by TCRdb with MiXCR from the 5' RACE reads. The table lists more than 900,000 distinct CDR3 sequences, roughly 29% of them singletons. In addition, the sample was reused for a study of T cells of mothers and their children.

The specimen sequenced was blood. These receptors all come from a woman in her thirties or forties in good health. The CDR3 runs from the conserved cysteine through the conserved F or W. D genes are given only for firm matches. For some rows the clone size is stated as once, few or many, or as a class when expanded; others skip it.

>TRBJ2-7|TRBV20-1|many|TRBD1
CSAPGQGRYLLYEQYF
TGCAGTGCCCCGGGACAGGGCCGTTACTTATTATACGAGCAGTACTTC
>TRBJ1-6|TRBV14|NA|NA
CASSQTTGTPLHF
TGTGCCAGCAGCCAAACGACGGGAACACCCCTCCACTTT
>TRBJ2-7|TRBV2|few|NA
CACGVGSYEQYF
TGTGCCTGTGGTGTAGGCTCCTACGAGCAGTACTTC
>TRBJ2-7|TRBV28|NA|NA
CASTEIGASWVEQYF
TGTGCCAGCACAGAAATCGGGGCCAGTTGGGTCGAGCAGTACTTC
>TRBJ1-5|TRBV5-6|few|NA
CASSVDRNQPQHF
TGTGCCAGCAGCGTGGACAGAAATCAGCCCCAGCATTTT
>TRBJ1-3|TRBV11-2|NA|TRBD1
CASSYGTGSGNTIYF
TGTGCCAGCAGCTACGGGACAGGGTCTGGAAACACCATATATTTT
>TRBJ2-7|TRBV10-3|few|TRBD2
CAISEIAGPIPYEQYF
TGTGCCATCAGTGAGATAGCGGGACCCATTCCTTACGAGCAGTACTTC
>TRBJ1-1|TRBV20-1|NA|NA
CSAPRRAGDTEAFF
TGCAGTGCCCCCCGGAGAGCGGGGGACACTGAAGCTTTCTTT
>TRBJ2-1|TRBV5-1|few|NA
CASSGRSSLVEQFF
TGCGCCAGCAGCGGACGGTCTAGCCTTGTCGAGCAGTTCTTC
>TRBJ1-2|TRBV27|NA|NA
CASRLSGSGYGYTF
TGCGCCAGCAGGTTATCAGGGTCGGGCTATGGCTACACCTTC
>TRBJ2-1|TRBV11-2|many|TRBD1
CASSLGQGINEQFF
TGTGCCAGCAGCTTGGGACAGGGGATCAATGAGCAGTTCTTC
>TRBJ2-1|TRBV7-2|many|NA
CASSSGGTLYNEQFF
TGTGCCAGCAGCTCCGGGGGTACTCTCTACAATGAGCAGTTCTTC
>TRBJ2-7|TRBV5-1|NA|NA
CASSPRLGQRYEQYF
TGCGCCAGCAGCCCGAGACTCGGACAGAGGTACGAGCAGTACTTC
>TRBJ2-5|TRBV28|NA|TRBD1
CASSELGQPVAPTQYF
TGTGCCAGCAGTGAACTGGGACAGCCGGTGGCACCGACCCAGTACTTC
>TRBJ2-7|TRBV7-9|NA|NA
CASRMTGFISYEQYF
TGTGCCAGCAGGATGACAGGCTTTATCTCCTACGAGCAGTACTTC
>TRBJ2-1|TRBV7-8|NA|NA
CASSLSVYRSIREQFF
TGTGCCAGCAGCTTATCAGTCTATAGGTCTATTCGGGAGCAGTTCTTC
>TRBJ2-1|TRBV7-3|NA|NA
CASSLRGRASSYNEQFF
TGTGCCAGCAGCTTAAGAGGCAGGGCTAGCTCCTACAATGAGCAGTTCTTC
>TRBJ2-2|TRBV7-2|many|NA
CASSSGQNTGELFF
TGCGCCAGCAGCTCGGGACAGAACACCGGGGAGCTGTTTTTT
>TRBJ1-1|TRBV5-8|NA|NA
CASSLGSGSNTEAFF
TGTGCCAGCAGCTTGGGATCGGGTAGTAACACTGAAGCTTTCTTT
>TRBJ2-3|TRBV7-2|few|TRBD2
CASSFRASSGGARTDTQYF
TGTGCCAGCAGCTTCCGAGCCTCTAGCGGGGGGGCACGGACAGATACGCAGTATTTT
>TRBJ1-2|TRBV7-9|few|NA
CASNFNSNYGYTF
TGTGCCAGCAACTTCAACAGTAACTATGGCTACACCTTC
>TRBJ1-1|TRBV7-2|few|NA
CASSLGFGAQGTMTFF
TGTGCCAGCAGCTTAGGATTCGGTGCTCAAGGGACGATGACTTTCTTT
>TRBJ2-1|TRBV9|many|NA
CASSALNEQFF
TGTGCCAGCAGCGCATTAAATGAGCAGTTCTTC
>TRBJ1-2|TRBV3-1|NA|TRBD1
CASNQWRQGDGYTF
TGTGCCAGCAACCAATGGCGACAGGGGGATGGCTACACCTTC
>TRBJ1-2|TRBV20-1|once|TRBD1
CSAWDRRENGYTF
TGCAGTGCGTGGGACAGGCGGGAAAATGGCTACACCTTC
>TRBJ2-1|TRBV6-2/TRBV6-3|few|NA
CASSYRSKNEQFF
TGTGCCAGCAGTTACAGGTCCAAGAATGAGCAGTTCTTC
>TRBJ2-7|TRBV14|few|NA
CASSQAPASPYEQYF
TGTGCCAGCAGCCAAGCGCCAGCCTCTCCCTACGAGCAGTACTTC
>TRBJ2-7|TRBV4-3|NA|NA
CASSQEHGNYEQYF
TGCGCCAGCAGCCAAGAACACGGAAACTACGAGCAGTACTTC
>TRBJ2-7|TRBV12-3/TRBV12-4|few|NA
CASSLVPPGEQYF
TGTGCCAGCAGTTTGGTTCCTCCCGGCGAGCAGTACTTC
>TRBJ2-7|TRBV6-2/TRBV6-3|NA|NA
CASKPRDFHYEQYF
TGTGCCAGCAAACCTCGGGACTTTCACTACGAGCAGTACTTC
>TRBJ2-3|TRBV29-1|NA|TRBD1
CSVLNRQGPTDTQYF
TGCAGCGTTTTGAATCGACAGGGGCCCACAGATACGCAGTATTTT
>TRBJ1-2|TRBV7-3|NA|TRBD1
CASSLAGQGYTF
TGTGCCAGCAGCTTAGCCGGACAGGGTTACACCTTC
>TRBJ2-7|TRBV20-1|NA|NA
CSAASGTGSYEQYF
TGCAGTGCTGCCTCCGGGACTGGATCCTACGAGCAGTACTTC
>TRBJ2-3|TRBV12-5|few|TRBD1
CASAWGQSTDTQYF
TGTGCTAGTGCCTGGGGACAGAGCACAGATACGCAGTATTTT
>TRBJ2-1|TRBV12-3/TRBV12-4|few|NA
CASSLPLLRDYNEQFF
TGTGCCAGCAGTTTACCGCTCCTGAGGGACTACAATGAGCAGTTCTTC
>TRBJ1-5|TRBV12-3/TRBV12-4|few|TRBD1
CASTRTGNQPQHF
TGTGCCAGCACCCGGACAGGGAATCAGCCCCAGCATTTT
>TRBJ1-2|TRBV13|NA|NA
CASSSPPGAYGYTF
TGTGCCAGCAGCTCACCCCCCGGGGCTTACGGCTACACCTTC
>TRBJ2-7|TRBV7-3|few|NA
CASSFGTIGSYEQYF
TGTGCCAGCAGCTTCGGGACAATAGGCTCCTACGAGCAGTACTTC
>TRBJ1-3|TRBV12-3/TRBV12-4|once|NA
CASRRAASGNTIYF
TGTGCCAGCAGGAGGGCAGCCTCTGGAAACACCATATATTTT
>TRBJ1-6|TRBV7-2|NA|NA
CASSFGTGYNSPLHF
TGTGCCAGCAGCTTTGGGACGGGATATAATTCACCCCTCCACTTT
>TRBJ2-3|TRBV5-6|few|TRBD2
CASSFQSGGTQYF
TGTGCCAGCAGCTTCCAAAGCGGGGGGACGCAGTATTTT
>TRBJ1-2|TRBV14|NA|NA
CASSPQETPYYGYTF
TGTGCCAGCAGCCCGCAGGAAACACCCTACTATGGCTACACCTTC
>TRBJ1-1|TRBV25-1|once|NA
CASSVGSFTEAFF
TGTGCCAGCAGTGTGGGGTCGTTTACTGAAGCTTTCTTT
>TRBJ2-7|TRBV12-3/TRBV12-4|few|NA
CASSGGIYEQYF
TGTGCCAGCTCTGGGGGGATCTACGAGCAGTACTTC
>TRBJ2-1|TRBV20-1|many|TRBD2
CSAPPVAGGPNEQFF
TGCAGTGCTCCGCCGGTAGCGGGGGGGCCCAATGAGCAGTTCTTC
>TRBJ2-4|TRBV28|once|TRBD1
CASNPTTGNFYGQYF
TGTGCCAGCAATCCGACGACAGGGAACTTCTACGGGCAGTACTTC
>TRBJ1-2|TRBV2|NA|NA
CASRRLPGGYGYTF
TGTGCCAGCAGACGGCTACCGGGGGGCTATGGCTACACCTTC
>TRBJ2-7|TRBV15|many|TRBD2
CATSREAPGGEQYF
TGTGCCACCAGCAGAGAAGCTCCGGGAGGGGAGCAGTACTTC
>TRBJ2-3|TRBV4-1|many|NA
CASSQEGRAASTDTQYF
TGCGCCAGCAGCCAAGAGGGCCGAGCTGCTAGCACAGATACGCAGTATTTT
>TRBJ2-7|TRBV25-1|many|NA
CASSEDLYEQYF
TGTGCCAGCAGTGAAGACTTATACGAGCAGTACTTC
>TRBJ1-2|TRBV7-3|many|NA
CASSLSHNPNYGYTF
TGTGCCAGCAGCTTAAGCCACAATCCTAACTATGGCTACACCTTC
>TRBJ2-2|TRBV3-1|NA|NA
CASSQAWHGELFF
TGTGCCAGCAGCCAAGCGTGGCACGGGGAGCTGTTTTTT
>TRBJ2-7|TRBV28|many|TRBD1
CASTTADRDLSEQYF
TGTGCCAGCACCACGGCGGACAGGGATCTCAGCGAGCAGTACTTC
>TRBJ2-5|TRBV20-1|many|TRBD1
CSARQGAEETQYF
TGCAGTGCACGACAGGGGGCGGAGGAGACCCAGTACTTC
>TRBJ1-6|TRBV5-5|NA|TRBD1
CASSWGDRDNSPLHF
TGTGCCAGCAGCTGGGGGGACAGAGATAATTCACCCCTCCACTTT
>TRBJ1-4|TRBV5-6|NA|TRBD1
CASSFSDRGRDEKLFF
TGTGCCAGCAGCTTCTCCGACAGGGGAAGAGATGAAAAACTGTTTTTT
>TRBJ2-1|TRBV5-1|many|NA
CASSSPGTKSEQFF
TGCGCCAGCAGCTCCCCCGGGACGAAAAGCGAGCAGTTCTTC